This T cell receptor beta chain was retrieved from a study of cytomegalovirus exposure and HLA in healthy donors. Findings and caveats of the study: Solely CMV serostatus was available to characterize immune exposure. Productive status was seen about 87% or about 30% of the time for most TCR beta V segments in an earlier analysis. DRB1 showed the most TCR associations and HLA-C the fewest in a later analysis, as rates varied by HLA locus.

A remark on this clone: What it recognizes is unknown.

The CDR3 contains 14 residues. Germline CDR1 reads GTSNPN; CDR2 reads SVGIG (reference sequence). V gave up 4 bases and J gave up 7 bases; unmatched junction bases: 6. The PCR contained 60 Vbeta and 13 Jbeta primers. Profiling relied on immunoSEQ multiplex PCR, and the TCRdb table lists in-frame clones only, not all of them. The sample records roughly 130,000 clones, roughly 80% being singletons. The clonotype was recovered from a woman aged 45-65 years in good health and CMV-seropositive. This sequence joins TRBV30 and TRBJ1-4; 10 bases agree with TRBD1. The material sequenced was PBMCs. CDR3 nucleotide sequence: TGTGCCTGGACAAGACAGGGGGCCGGTGAAAAACTGTTTTTT. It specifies CAWTRQGAGEKLFF. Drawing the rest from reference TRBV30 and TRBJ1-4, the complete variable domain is SQTIHQWPATLVQPVGSPLSLECTVEGTSNPNLYWYRQAAGRGLQLLFYSVGIGQISSEVPQNLSASRPQDRQFILSSKKLLLSDSGFYLCAWTRQGAGEKLFFGSGTQLSVL.